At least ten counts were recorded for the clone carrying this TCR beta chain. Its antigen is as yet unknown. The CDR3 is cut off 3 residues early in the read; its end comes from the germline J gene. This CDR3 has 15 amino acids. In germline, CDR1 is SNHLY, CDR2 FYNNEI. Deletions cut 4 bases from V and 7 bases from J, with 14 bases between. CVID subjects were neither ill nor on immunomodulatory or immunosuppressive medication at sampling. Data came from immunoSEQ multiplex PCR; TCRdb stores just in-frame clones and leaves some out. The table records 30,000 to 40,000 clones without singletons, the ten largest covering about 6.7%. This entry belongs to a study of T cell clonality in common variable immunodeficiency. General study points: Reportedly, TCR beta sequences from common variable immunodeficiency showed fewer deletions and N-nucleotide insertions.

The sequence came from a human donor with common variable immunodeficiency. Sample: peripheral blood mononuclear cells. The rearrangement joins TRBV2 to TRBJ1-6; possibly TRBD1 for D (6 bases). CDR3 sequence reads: CASSGHREGNSPLHF. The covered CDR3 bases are TGTGCCAGCAGTGGACACAGGGAGGGCAATTCACCC.